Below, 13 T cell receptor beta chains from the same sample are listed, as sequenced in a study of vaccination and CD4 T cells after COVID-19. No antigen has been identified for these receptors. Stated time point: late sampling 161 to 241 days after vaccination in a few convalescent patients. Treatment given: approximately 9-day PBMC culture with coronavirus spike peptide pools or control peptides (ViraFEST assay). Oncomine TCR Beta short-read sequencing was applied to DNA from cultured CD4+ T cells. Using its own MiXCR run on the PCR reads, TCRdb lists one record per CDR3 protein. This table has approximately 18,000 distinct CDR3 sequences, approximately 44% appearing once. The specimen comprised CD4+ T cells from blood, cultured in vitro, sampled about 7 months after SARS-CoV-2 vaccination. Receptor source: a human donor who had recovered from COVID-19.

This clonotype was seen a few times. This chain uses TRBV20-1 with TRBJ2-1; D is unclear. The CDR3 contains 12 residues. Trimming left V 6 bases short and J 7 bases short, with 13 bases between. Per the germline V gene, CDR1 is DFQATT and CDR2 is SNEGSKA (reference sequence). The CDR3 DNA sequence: TGCAGTGCCAGCGCCACGAATAATGAGCAGTTCTTC. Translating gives CSASATNNEQFF.

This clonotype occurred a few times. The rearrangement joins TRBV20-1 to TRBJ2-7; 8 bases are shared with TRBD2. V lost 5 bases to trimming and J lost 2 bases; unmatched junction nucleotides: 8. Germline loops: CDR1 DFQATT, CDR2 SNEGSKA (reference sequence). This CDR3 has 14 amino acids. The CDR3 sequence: CSAESGGRTYEQYF. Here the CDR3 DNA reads TGCAGTGCTGAGAGCGGGGGTCGAACCTACGAGCAGTACTTC.

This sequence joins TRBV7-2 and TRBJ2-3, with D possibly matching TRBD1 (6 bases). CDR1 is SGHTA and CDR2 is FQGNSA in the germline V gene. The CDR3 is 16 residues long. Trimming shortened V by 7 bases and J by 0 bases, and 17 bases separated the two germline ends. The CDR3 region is CASTHSGTPSTDTQYF. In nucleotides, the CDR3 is TGTGCCAGCACCCATTCGGGGACACCTAGCACAGATACGCAGTATTTT.

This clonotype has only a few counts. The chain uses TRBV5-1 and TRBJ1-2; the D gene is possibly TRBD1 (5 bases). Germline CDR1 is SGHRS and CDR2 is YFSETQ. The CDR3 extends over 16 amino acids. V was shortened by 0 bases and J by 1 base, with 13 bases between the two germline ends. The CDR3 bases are TGCGCCAGCAGCTTGGAGGTCGGGGACCTTAACTATGGCTACACCTTC. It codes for CASSLEVGDLNYGYTF.

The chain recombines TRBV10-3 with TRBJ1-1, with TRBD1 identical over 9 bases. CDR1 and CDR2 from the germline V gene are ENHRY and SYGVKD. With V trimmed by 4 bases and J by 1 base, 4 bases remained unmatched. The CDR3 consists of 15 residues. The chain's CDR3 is CAISGGQGGNTEAFF. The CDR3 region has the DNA TGTGCCATCAGTGGGGGACAGGGCGGGAACACTGAAGCTTTCTTT.

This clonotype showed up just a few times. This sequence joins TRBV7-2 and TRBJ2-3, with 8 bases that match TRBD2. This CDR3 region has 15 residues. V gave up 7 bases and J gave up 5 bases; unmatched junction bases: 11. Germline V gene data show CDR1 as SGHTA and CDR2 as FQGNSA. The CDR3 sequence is CASTYPGRGGDTQYF. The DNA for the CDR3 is TGTGCCAGCACCTACCCCGGCCGGGGGGGAGATACGCAGTATTTT.

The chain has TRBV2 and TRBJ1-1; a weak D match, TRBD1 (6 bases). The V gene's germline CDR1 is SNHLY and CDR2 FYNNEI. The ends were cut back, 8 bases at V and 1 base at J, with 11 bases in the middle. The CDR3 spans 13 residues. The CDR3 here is CASRQQGNTEAFF. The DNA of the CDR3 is TGTGCCAGCCGCCAACAGGGGAACACTGAAGCTTTCTTT.

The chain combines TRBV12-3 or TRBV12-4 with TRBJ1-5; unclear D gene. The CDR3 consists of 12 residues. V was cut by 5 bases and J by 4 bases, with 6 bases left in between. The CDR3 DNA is TGTGCCAGCAGTGACGCTAATCAGCCCCAGCATTTT. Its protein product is CASSDANQPQHF.

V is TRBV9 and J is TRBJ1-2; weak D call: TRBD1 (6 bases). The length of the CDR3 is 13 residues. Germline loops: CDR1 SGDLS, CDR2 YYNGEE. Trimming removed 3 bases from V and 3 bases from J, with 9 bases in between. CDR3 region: CASSATGYYGYTF. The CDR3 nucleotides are TGTGCCAGCAGCGCAACAGGGTACTATGGCTACACCTTC.

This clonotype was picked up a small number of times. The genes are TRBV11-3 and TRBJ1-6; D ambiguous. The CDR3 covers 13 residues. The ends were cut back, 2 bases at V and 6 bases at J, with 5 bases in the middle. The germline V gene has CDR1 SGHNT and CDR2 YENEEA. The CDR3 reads CASSLWANSPLHF. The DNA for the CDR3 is TGTGCCAGCAGCTTATGGGCTAATTCACCCCTCCACTTT.

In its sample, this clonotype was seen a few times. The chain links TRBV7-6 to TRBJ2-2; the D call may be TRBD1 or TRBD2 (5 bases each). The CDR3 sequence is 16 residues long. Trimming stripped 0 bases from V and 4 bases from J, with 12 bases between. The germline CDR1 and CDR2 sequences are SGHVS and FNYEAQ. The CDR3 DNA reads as TGTGCCAGCAGCTTAGCGTTCGGTGGGGGCACCGGGGAGCTGTTTTTT. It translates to CASSLAFGGGTGELFF.

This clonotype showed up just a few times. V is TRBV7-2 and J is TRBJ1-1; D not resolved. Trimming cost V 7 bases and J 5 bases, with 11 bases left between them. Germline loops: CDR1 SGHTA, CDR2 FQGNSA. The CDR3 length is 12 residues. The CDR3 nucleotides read TGTGCCAGCAAACTGAGGGAGACTGAAGCTTTCTTT. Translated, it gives CASKLRETEAFF.

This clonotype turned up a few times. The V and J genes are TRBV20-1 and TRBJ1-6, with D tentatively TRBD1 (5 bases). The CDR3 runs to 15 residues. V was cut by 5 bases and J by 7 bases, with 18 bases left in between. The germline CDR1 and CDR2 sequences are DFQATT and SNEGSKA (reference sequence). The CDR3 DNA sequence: TGCAGTGCTGTACGGACTGGGACGACAAATTCACCCCTCCACTTT. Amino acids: CSAVRTGTTNSPLHF.